These 24 T cell receptor beta chains came from one sample sequenced in a study of regulatory T cells in long-lasting Graves disease. CDR3 regions were amplified by Arm-PCR using iRepertoire HTBI primers to build TCR beta libraries. TCRdb redid the calling of the multiplex PCR reads with MiXCR, one entry per CDR3 protein. The data show 400,000 to 500,000 distinct CDR3 sequences, around 17% seen once. As for time point: newly diagnosed GD, antithyroid drugs for less than 3 months. PBMC RNA was the source of the TCR library. This sample was shared with a second study, whose subject was T cells in Graves' hyperthyroidism and ophthalmopathy.

The sequenced sample was peripheral blood mononuclear cells (PBMCs), obtained at new diagnosis, from a patient treated with antithyroid drugs. The receptors shown here come from a woman younger than 35 with Graves disease.

The sample holds many counts of this clonotype. The chain recombines TRBV18 with TRBJ2-3; D remains unclear. The CDR3 runs 16 residues. V dropped 5 bases and J dropped 0 bases, with 15 bases sitting between them. The V gene's germline CDR1 is KGHSH and CDR2 LQKENI. CDR3 nucleotide sequence: TGTGCCAGCTCAAGGCAGAGGTTGATTAGCACAGATACGCAGTATTTT. This translates into CASSRQRLISTDTQYF.

The chain links TRBV18 to TRBJ2-7, with a tentative D call TRBD1 (5 bases). V was clipped by 2 bases and J by 3 bases, with 14 bases between them. Germline loops: CDR1 KGHSH, CDR2 LQKENI. This CDR3 spans 15 amino acids. CDR3 residues: CASSPGAKSGYEQYF. For the CDR3, the DNA is TGTGCCAGCTCACCAGGGGCTAAATCGGGCTACGAGCAGTACTTC.

This clonotype has at least ten counts. V is TRBV6-2 or TRBV6-3 and J is TRBJ1-2; D unresolved. Trimming cost V 5 bases and J 8 bases, with 12 bases left between them. Germline lookup yields CDR1 MNHEY and CDR2 SVGEGT. This CDR3 has 12 residues. CDR3 in amino acids: CASSPSGQGYTF. The CDR3 nucleotides read TGTGCCAGCAGTCCTTCAGGTCAAGGCTACACCTTC.

Only one count was recorded for this clonotype. The J gene is TRBJ1-3, the V gene TRBV15; 9 bases agree with TRBD1. The CDR3 is 16 amino acids. V gave up 3 bases and J gave up 4 bases; unmatched junction bases: 7. The germline V gene has CDR1 LNHNV and CDR2 YYDKDF (reference sequence). The CDR3 nucleotides read TGTGCCACCAGCAGGACCACAGGGGGCAAAGGAAACACCATATATTTT. It codes for CATSRTTGGKGNTIYF.

This clonotype was seen more than once but under ten times. The gene calls are TRBV7-2 and TRBJ2-7, with D hard to call. The CDR3 has 13 amino acids. V dropped 3 bases and J dropped 3 bases, with 9 bases sitting between them. Germline CDR1 SGHTA, CDR2 FQGNSA. CDR3 region: CASSFNQIYEQYF. In DNA form, the CDR3 reads TGTGCCAGCAGCTTCAACCAGATCTACGAGCAGTACTTC.

This clonotype was recorded at least ten times. The gene calls are TRBV12-5 and TRBJ2-2; D is uncertain. The germline CDR1 and CDR2 sequences are LGHNT and FRNRAP. The V end was cut by 6 bases, the J end by 7 bases, with 9 bases between. This CDR3 is 12 amino acids long. The CDR3: CASGDGIGELFF. CDR3 sequence (DNA): TGTGCTAGTGGAGACGGTATCGGGGAGCTGTTTTTT.

The chain uses TRBV6-2 or TRBV6-3 and TRBJ1-1, with D unresolved. This CDR3 comprises 13 residues. Trimming took off 6 bases at V and 6 bases at J, with 14 bases between the two ends. Germline values: CDR1 MNHEY, CDR2 SVGEGT. The CDR3, as DNA: TGTGCCAGCAGACTTACACGGAAGGCTGAAGCTTTCTTT. Its protein product is CASRLTRKAEAFF.

This clonotype has at least ten counts. The V and J genes are TRBV12-3 or TRBV12-4 and TRBJ2-7; 14 nucleotides align to TRBD2. The CDR3 totals 14 residues. Trimming cost V 6 bases and J 6 bases; bases outside gene matches: 4. CDR3 residues: CASRGGLAGVEQYF. The CDR3 coding sequence is TGTGCCAGCAGGGGGGGACTAGCGGGAGTCGAGCAGTACTTC.

This sequence joins TRBV29-1 and TRBJ1-2; no reliable D call. This CDR3 has 10 residues. Germline V lookup: CDR1 SQVTM, CDR2 ANQGSEA. Between the trimmed V and J ends, which lost 0 bases and 8 bases, there was a span of 4 bases. The CDR3 loop reads CSVEEGGYTF. In nucleotides, the CDR3 is TGCAGCGTTGAAGAAGGCGGCTACACCTTC. Supplemented by reference TRBV29-1 and TRBJ1-2, the full variable domain reads SAVISQKPSRDICQRGTSLTIQCQVDSQVTMMFWYRQQPGQSLTLIATANQGSEATYESGFVIDKFPISRPNLTFSTLTVSNMSPEDSSIYLCSVEEGGYTFGSGTRLTVV.

Ten or more counts support this clonotype. This chain uses TRBV28 with TRBJ2-7; TRBD2 might be the D (6 bases). The CDR3 sequence is 16 residues long. Trimming pared 6 bases from V and 4 bases from J, leaving 22 bases between. Germline CDR1 reads MDHEN; CDR2 reads SYDVKM. DNA for the CDR3: TGTGCCAGCAGCTCCGTCGGAGGGACCGGGTCTTACGAGCAGTACTTC. Translated, it gives CASSSVGGTGSYEQYF.

As for this clonotype: This clone may be a read error of a much larger clone one base away. This chain links TRBV28 with TRBJ2-7; perhaps TRBD1 as D (6 bases). This CDR3 has 14 amino acids. CDR1 MDHEN and CDR2 SYDVKM come from the germline V gene. The CDR3 region has the DNA TGTACCACCGTGGACAGCCTTCCTTTCTACGAGCAGTACTTC. Protein: CTTVDSLPFYEQYF.

The chain is built from TRBV19 and TRBJ2-3; 9 nucleotides agree with TRBD1. The CDR3 has 15 amino acids. CDR1 is LNHDA, CDR2 SQIVND, per germline (reference sequence). After removal of 6 bases from V and 3 bases from J, the junction contained 7 bases not matched to a gene. The CDR3 DNA reads TGTGCCAGTAGCCGACCGGGACAGGGAACAGATACGCAGTATTTT. As protein: CASSRPGQGTDTQYF.

Ten or more counts support this clonotype. The genes are TRBV20-1 and TRBJ1-1; 8 bases match TRBD1. The length of the CDR3 is 14 residues. Germline lookup yields CDR1 DFQATT and CDR2 SNEGSKA (reference sequence). V shed 0 bases, J shed 5 bases, and the junction held 5 bases outside the gene matches. The CDR3, as DNA: TGCAGTGCTAGAGATCTACAGGGGGGGACTGAAGCTTTCTTT. Residues: CSARDLQGGTEAFF.

On this clonotype: This may come from a read error, since a much larger clone is one base off. The rearrangement links TRBV6-1 to TRBJ1-2; D is possibly TRBD1 (5 bases). V lost 6 bases to trimming and J lost 5 bases, with 13 bases between them. Germline CDR1 reads MNHNS; CDR2 reads SASEGT. The CDR3 is 13 amino acids. The CDR3 DNA follows: TGTGCCAGCAGCCCGGAACAGGAATATGGCTACACCTTC. Translating gives CASSPEQEYGYTF.

The rearrangement joins TRBV27 to TRBJ1-6; tentatively, D is TRBD1 (6 bases). The CDR3 is made up of 19 amino acids. CDR1 is MNHEY, CDR2 SMNVEV, per germline (reference sequence). Trimming shortened V by 4 bases and J by 0 bases, and 19 bases separated the two germline ends. The CDR3: CASSSSGQQMSSYNSPLHF. The CDR3 coding sequence is TGTGCCAGCAGTTCCTCGGGACAACAAATGAGCTCCTATAATTCACCCCTCCACTTT.

The chain has TRBV4-1 and TRBJ2-3; tentatively, D is TRBD1 (6 bases). Trimming pared 0 bases from V and 5 bases from J, leaving 12 bases between. The CDR3 length is 15 residues. Germline assignment: CDR1 MGHRA and CDR2 YSYEKL. CDR3 sequence: CASSQEQGIVDTQYF. As DNA, the CDR3 is TGCGCCAGCAGCCAAGAGCAGGGGATCGTAGATACGCAGTATTTT.

This clonotype appeared many times. V usage is TRBV2 and J usage is TRBJ2-7, with 7 bases lining up with TRBD1. The germline V gene has CDR1 SNHLY and CDR2 FYNNEI. V shed 6 bases, J shed 5 bases, and the junction held 1 base outside the gene matches. The length of the CDR3 is 11 residues. CDR3 sequence (DNA): TGTGCCAGCAGACAGGGGAACGAGCAGTACTTC. Translated: CASRQGNEQYF.

Only a few counts were recorded for this clonotype. The CDR3: CSVIRGGYEQFF. The CDR3, as DNA: TGCAGCGTTATACGAGGGGGGTATGAGCAGTTCTTC. The chain links TRBV29-1 to TRBJ2-1; D tentatively fits TRBD1 or TRBD2 (6 bases each). The length of the CDR3 is 12 residues. Trimming stripped 5 bases from V and 8 bases from J, with 13 bases between. Germline V gene sequence: CDR1 SQVTM, CDR2 ANQGSEA.

This clonotype occurred many times. The rearrangement joins TRBV2 to TRBJ2-5; a weak D match, TRBD2 (7 bases). Germline V gene data show CDR1 as SNHLY and CDR2 as FYNNEI. Trimming shortened V by 2 bases and J by 3 bases, and 19 bases separated the two germline ends. CDR3 length equals 17 residues. The CDR3 loop is CASSERGALVGKETQYF. DNA for the CDR3: TGTGCCAGCAGTGAACGGGGGGCGCTTGTAGGGAAAGAGACCCAGTACTTC.

This clonotype was seen only a few times. This chain joins TRBV6-2 or TRBV6-3 and TRBJ1-5; possibly TRBD1 for D (5 bases). CDR1 and CDR2 (germline): MNHEY, SVGEGT. The CDR3 is 14 amino acids. V shed 7 bases and J shed 0 bases, with 10 bases lying between them. The CDR3 coding sequence is TGTGCCAGCACTGGGACTTCTAGCAATCAGCCCCAGCATTTT. Its protein product is CASTGTSSNQPQHF.

This clonotype showed up many times. This sequence joins TRBV7-2 and TRBJ1-4; tentatively, D is TRBD1 (5 bases). Germline V gene sequence: CDR1 SGHTA, CDR2 FQGNSA. The CDR3 loop spans 15 amino acids. With 1 base removed from V and 6 bases from J, the gap between germline ends came to 12 bases. As DNA, the CDR3 is TGTGCCAGCAGCTTAGGGAGGGGCCTTTATGAAAAACTGTTTTTT. This encodes CASSLGRGLYEKLFF.

A few counts support this clonotype. The chain is built from TRBV28 and TRBJ2-3; 7 bases map to TRBD1. The CDR3 is 15 residues long. Germline assignment: CDR1 MDHEN and CDR2 SYDVKM. J gave up 0 bases and V 6 bases, and 6 bases lay outside the gene matches. The CDR3 coding sequence is TGTGCCAGCAGACCGGGACAGATGAGCACAGATACGCAGTATTTT. This encodes CASRPGQMSTDTQYF.

This clonotype was found many times. This chain uses TRBV27 with TRBJ2-2, with 8 bases that match TRBD2. The CDR3 is 17 residues long. After removal of 5 bases from V and 4 bases from J, the junction contained 12 bases not matched to a gene. The germline V gene encodes CDR1 MNHEY and CDR2 SMNVEV (reference sequence). The CDR3 nucleotides read TGTGCCAGCAGTGCGTATACAGGACTAGCAGGCACCGGGGAGCTGTTTTTT. Translated, it gives CASSAYTGLAGTGELFF.

This clonotype was seen only a few times. The chain combines TRBV7-3 with TRBJ2-1; 9 positions match TRBD2. The V and J ends lost 4 bases and 6 bases, in that order; junction bases with no gene match: 7. The CDR3 runs 15 residues. Per the germline V gene, CDR1 is SGHTA and CDR2 is FQGTGA. DNA of the CDR3: TGTGCCAGCAGCTCCATAGCGGGAGATGGCAATGAGCAGTTCTTC. It is translated as CASSSIAGDGNEQFF.